This T cell receptor beta chain was sequenced during a study of blood T cell repertoires in COVID-19. Assay used: immunoSEQ multiplex PCR; TCRdb lists only in-frame clones, some missing. The repertoire includes 130,000 or so clones, roughly 85% of them detected once, and 25% sits in the top ten. Germline CDR1 and CDR2: KGHDR and SFDVKD. Trimming shortened V by 4 bases and J by 4 bases, and 12 bases separated the two germline ends. The CDR3 is made up of 14 amino acids. The specimen was peripheral blood. The TCR sequence derives from a human donor in a cohort sampled during active COVID-19. This chain joins TRBV24-1 and TRBJ1-2; TRBD1 is a possible D gene (5 bases). The CDR3 DNA sequence: TGTGCCACCAGTGACCCGGACGGGGGCTATGGCTACACCTTC. It specifies CATSDPDGGYGYTF.